The 3 T cell receptor beta chains presented below share a single source sample, sequenced in a study of blood T cell repertoires in COVID-19. The method was immunoSEQ multiplex PCR; TCRdb's version includes in-frame clones alone and lacks a portion of them. The sample contains 65,000 to 80,000 clones, around four fifths of which appear only once. Sequenced material: peripheral blood. The receptors derive from a human donor in a cohort sampled during active COVID-19.

The rearrangement joins TRBV28 to TRBJ2-1; 8 bases map to TRBD2. The J segment lost 2 bases and the V segment lost 6 bases, leaving 6 bases of the junction unmatched. Germline V lookup: CDR1 MDHEN, CDR2 SYDVKM. The CDR3 spans 15 residues. CDR3 loop: CASRSSGGTYNEQFF. The CDR3 region has the DNA TGTGCCAGCAGATCGAGCGGGGGAACCTACAATGAGCAGTTCTTC. Drawing the rest from reference TRBV28 and TRBJ2-1, the complete variable domain is DVKVTQSSRYLVKRTGEKVFLECVQDMDHENMFWYRQDPGLGLRLIYFSYDVKMKEKGDIPEGYSVSREKKERFSLILESASTNQTSMYLCASRSSGGTYNEQFFGPGTRLTVL.

The chain employs TRBV5-1 and TRBJ2-1, with a tentative D call TRBD2 (6 bases). Deletions cut 5 bases from V and 12 bases from J, with 18 bases between. The CDR3 has 13 amino acids. From germline, CDR1 is SGHRS and CDR2 YFSETQ. The CDR3 protein is CASSAETGTLQFF. CDR3 coding DNA: TGCGCCAGCAGTGCAGAGACCGGGACTCTGCAGTTCTTC.

The chain employs TRBV6-5 and TRBJ1-2; possibly TRBD1 for D (6 bases). The CDR3 contains 13 residues. Trimming left V 4 bases short and J 7 bases short, with 13 bases between. Germline V CDR1 and CDR2: MNHEY, SVGAGI. The CDR3 is CASSFTGTSGYTF. The CDR3 region has the DNA TGTGCCAGCAGTTTCACCGGGACATCTGGCTACACCTTC.